The clone carrying this T cell receptor (beta chain) was picked up one time. The sample comes from a study of OX40 agonist ivuxolimab in advanced cancers. Assay used: immunoSEQ multiplex PCR; TCRdb lists only in-frame clones, some missing. This sample has 73,000 or so clones; around 90% occur once, and the top ten carry over 7.5%. The sample here was CD4+ or CD8+ T cells sorted from blood, taken in a trial of the OX40 agonist ivuxolimab. The source of this sequence is an adult with an advanced solid tumor such as melanoma, head and neck, liver or kidney cancer.

The CDR3 region has the DNA TGCGCCAGCAGCCAGTTTACGGGGGGCGCCGAGACCCAGTACTTC. Residues: CASSQFTGGAETQYF. The genes are TRBV4-3 and TRBJ2-5; possible D gene TRBD2, 7 bases. CDR1 and CDR2 from the germline V gene are LGHNA and YSLEER. The ends were cut back, 3 bases at V and 5 bases at J, with 16 bases in the middle. The CDR3 loop spans 15 amino acids.